Reported below is one T cell receptor (beta chain). This table comes from immunoSEQ multiplex PCR, and its TCRdb copy is limited to in-frame clones, with some not included. The sample has 100,000 or so clones; approximately 62% are singletons. This sample is drawn from a study of blood T cell repertoires in COVID-19. The CDR3 contains 14 residues. CDR1 and CDR2 from the germline V gene are SNHLY and FYNNEI. Trimming took off 5 bases at V and 1 base at J, with 10 bases between the two ends. The genes are TRBV2 and TRBJ2-3, with D unresolved. Sequenced input: peripheral blood. The receptor was derived from a man aged 80 or over with acute or convalescent COVID-19. CDR3 in amino acids: CASSPNTGTDTQYF. CDR3 DNA: TGTGCCAGCAGTCCAAATACAGGCACAGATACGCAGTATTTT.